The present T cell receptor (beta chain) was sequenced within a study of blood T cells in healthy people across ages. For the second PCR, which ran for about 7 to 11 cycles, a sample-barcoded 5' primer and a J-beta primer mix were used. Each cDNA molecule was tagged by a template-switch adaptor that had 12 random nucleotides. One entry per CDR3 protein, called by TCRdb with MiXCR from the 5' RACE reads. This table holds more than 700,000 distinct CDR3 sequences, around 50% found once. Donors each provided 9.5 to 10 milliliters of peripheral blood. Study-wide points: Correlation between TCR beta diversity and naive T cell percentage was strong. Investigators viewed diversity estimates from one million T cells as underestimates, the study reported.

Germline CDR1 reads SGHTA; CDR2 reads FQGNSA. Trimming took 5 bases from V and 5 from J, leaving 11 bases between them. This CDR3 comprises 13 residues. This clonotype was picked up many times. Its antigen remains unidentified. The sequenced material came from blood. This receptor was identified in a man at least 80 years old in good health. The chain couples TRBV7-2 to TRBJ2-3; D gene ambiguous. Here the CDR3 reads CASSPVGLDTQYF. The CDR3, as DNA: TGTGCCAGCAGCCCGGTCGGGCTAGATACGCAGTATTTT.